This TCR beta chain was identified during a study of T cell repertoires in cytomegalovirus infection. Study as a whole: Recently identified HLA-C-restricted CMV epitopes were used, and well-studied HLA-B-restricted CMV epitopes were used as well. Study-level findings and limits: The cumulative frequency of public TCR beta families distinguished individuals who carried CMV together with the relevant HLA.

Remarks on this clonotype: Its target is not known.

Germline V lookup: CDR1 SGHTA, CDR2 FQGNSA. The CDR3 is 15 residues long. V dropped 5 bases and J dropped 0; count of bases not matched to a gene: 4. A single record per CDR3 protein comes from TCRdb applying MiXCR to the reads. This table holds under 120,000 distinct CDR3 sequences, 42% found once. The TCR was taken from a human donor in good health (CMV status not recorded). Some clones in this sample may be carry-over from other donors' samples. Specimen: CD8+ T cells from cultured PBMCs, collected from culture after CMV antigen stimulation. The rearrangement links TRBV7-2 to TRBJ2-3; 8 bases are a match to TRBD1. As DNA, the CDR3 is TGTGCCAGCAGCCGAAGGACAGGGAGCACAGATACGCAGTATTTT. It is translated as CASSRRTGSTDTQYF.